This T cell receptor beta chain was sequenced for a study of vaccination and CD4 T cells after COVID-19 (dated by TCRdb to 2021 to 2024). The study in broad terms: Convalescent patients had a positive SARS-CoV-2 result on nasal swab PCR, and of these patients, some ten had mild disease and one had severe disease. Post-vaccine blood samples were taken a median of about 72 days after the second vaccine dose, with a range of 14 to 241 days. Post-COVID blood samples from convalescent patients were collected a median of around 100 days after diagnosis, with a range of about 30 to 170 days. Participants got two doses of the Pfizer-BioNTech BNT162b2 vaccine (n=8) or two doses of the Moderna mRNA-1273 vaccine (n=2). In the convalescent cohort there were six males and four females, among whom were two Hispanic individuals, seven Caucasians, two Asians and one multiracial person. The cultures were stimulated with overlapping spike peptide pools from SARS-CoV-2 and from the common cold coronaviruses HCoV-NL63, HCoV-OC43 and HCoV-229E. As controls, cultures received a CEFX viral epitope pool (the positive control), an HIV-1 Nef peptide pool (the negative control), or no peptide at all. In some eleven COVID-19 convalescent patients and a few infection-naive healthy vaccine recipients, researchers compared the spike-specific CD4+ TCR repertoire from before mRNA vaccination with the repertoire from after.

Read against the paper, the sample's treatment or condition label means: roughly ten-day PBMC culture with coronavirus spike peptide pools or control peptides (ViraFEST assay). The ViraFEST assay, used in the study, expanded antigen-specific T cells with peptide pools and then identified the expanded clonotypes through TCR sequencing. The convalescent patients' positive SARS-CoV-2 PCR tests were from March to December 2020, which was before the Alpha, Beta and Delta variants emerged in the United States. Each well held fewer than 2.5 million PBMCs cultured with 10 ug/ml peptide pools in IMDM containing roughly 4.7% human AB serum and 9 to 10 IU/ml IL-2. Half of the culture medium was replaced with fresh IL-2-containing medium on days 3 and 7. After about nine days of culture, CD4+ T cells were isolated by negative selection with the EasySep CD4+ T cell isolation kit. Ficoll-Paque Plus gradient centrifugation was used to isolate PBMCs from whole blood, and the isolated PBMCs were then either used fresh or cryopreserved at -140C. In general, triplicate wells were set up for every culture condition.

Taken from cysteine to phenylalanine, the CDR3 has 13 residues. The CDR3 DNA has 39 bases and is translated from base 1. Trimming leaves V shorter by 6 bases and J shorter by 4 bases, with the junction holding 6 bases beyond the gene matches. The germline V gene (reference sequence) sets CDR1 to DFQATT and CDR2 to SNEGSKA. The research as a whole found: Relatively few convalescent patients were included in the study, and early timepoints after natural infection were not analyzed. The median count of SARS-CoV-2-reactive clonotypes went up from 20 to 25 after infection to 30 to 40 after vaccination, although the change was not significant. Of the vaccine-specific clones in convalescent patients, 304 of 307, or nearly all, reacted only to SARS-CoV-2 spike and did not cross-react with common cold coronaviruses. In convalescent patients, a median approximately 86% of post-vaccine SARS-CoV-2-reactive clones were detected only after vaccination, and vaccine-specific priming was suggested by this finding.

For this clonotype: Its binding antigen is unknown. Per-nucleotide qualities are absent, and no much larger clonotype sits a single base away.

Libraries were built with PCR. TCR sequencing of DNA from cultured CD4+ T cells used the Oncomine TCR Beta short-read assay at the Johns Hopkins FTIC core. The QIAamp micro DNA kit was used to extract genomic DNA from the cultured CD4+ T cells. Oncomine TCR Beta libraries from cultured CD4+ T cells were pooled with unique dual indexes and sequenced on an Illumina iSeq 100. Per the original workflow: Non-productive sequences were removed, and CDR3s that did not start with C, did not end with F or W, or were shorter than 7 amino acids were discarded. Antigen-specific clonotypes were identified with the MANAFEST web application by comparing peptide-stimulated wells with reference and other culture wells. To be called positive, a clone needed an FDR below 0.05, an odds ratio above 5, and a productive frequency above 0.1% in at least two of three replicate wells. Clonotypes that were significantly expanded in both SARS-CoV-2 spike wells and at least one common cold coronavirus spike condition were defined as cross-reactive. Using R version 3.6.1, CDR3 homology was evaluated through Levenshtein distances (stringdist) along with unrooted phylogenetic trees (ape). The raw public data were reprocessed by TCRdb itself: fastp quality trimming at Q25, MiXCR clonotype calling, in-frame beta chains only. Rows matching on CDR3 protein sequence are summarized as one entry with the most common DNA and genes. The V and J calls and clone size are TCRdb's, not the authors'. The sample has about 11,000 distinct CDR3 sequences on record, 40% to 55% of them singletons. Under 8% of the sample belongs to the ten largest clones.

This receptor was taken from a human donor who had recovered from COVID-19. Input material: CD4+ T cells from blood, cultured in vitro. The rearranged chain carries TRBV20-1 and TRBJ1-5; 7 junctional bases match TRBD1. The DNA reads TGCAGTGCGCAAACAGGGGTTAATCAGCCCCAGCATTTT. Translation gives CSAQTGVNQPQHF.